A selection of T cell receptor beta chains follows, all from one sample in a study of early T cells in non-severe SARS-CoV-2 infection. TCRdb re-called the 5' RACE reads through MiXCR, storing one row per CDR3 protein. The table includes 35,000 to 45,000 distinct CDR3 sequences, roughly 5.4% detected once. The sequences come from whole blood, collected at baseline. These receptors were taken from an adult who was a healthcare worker with PCR-confirmed SARS-CoV-2 infection or an uninfected control (not recorded which). The CDR3 runs from the conserved cysteine through the conserved F or W. A D gene is named only where the DNA matches it firmly. The size of a clone is reported for some rows only, either as once, few or many, or as a class for expanded clones.

D gene: TRBD2; J gene: TRBJ2-1; V gene: TRBV11-2; clone size: -; CDR3 DNA: TGTGCCAGCAGCTTATTTGGACTAGCCAACAATGAGCAGTTCTTC; CDR3 protein: CASSLFGLANNEQFF
D gene: -; J gene: TRBJ2-7; V gene: TRBV27; clone size: many; CDR3 DNA: TGTGCCAGCAGCTTTTCCGGGTCCCGCTACGAGCAGTACTTC; CDR3 protein: CASSFSGSRYEQYF
D gene: TRBD2; J gene: TRBJ2-7; V gene: TRBV4-1; clone size: many; CDR3 DNA: TGCGCCAGCAGCCAACTACTAGCGGGAGGTCCCTACGAGCAGTACTTC; CDR3 protein: CASSQLLAGGPYEQYF
D gene: -; J gene: TRBJ1-1; V gene: TRBV5-1; clone size: many; CDR3 DNA: TGCGCCAGCAGCTTGGACCAGAACACTGAAGCTTTCTTT; CDR3 protein: CASSLDQNTEAFF
D gene: TRBD2; J gene: TRBJ2-3; V gene: TRBV28; clone size: many; CDR3 DNA: TGTGCCAGCAGTCATCCCTTCGGACTAGCGGACACAGATACGCAGTATTTT; CDR3 protein: CASSHPFGLADTDTQYF
D gene: TRBD2; J gene: TRBJ2-5; V gene: TRBV7-2; clone size: many; CDR3 DNA: TGTGCCAGCAGCCATGGGACTAGCGGGAGCTGGGGAGAGACCCAGTACTTC; CDR3 protein: CASSHGTSGSWGETQYF
D gene: -; J gene: TRBJ2-7; V gene: TRBV7-9; clone size: many; CDR3 DNA: TGTGCCAGCAGCTTCAGGACAGCGCCCTACGAGCAGTACTTC; CDR3 protein: CASSFRTAPYEQYF
D gene: -; J gene: TRBJ2-3; V gene: TRBV27; clone size: -; CDR3 DNA: TGTGCCAGCAGTTTCGACCACCGGAACACAGATACGCAGTATTTT; CDR3 protein: CASSFDHRNTDTQYF
D gene: -; J gene: TRBJ2-2; V gene: TRBV12-5; clone size: many; CDR3 DNA: TGTGCTAGTGGTCTAGGAGGGGGCTCCGGGGAGCTGTTTTTT; CDR3 protein: CASGLGGGSGELFF
D gene: TRBD2; J gene: TRBJ2-1; V gene: TRBV2; clone size: few; CDR3 DNA: TGTGCCAGCAGGGCGGGAGGGGAGAATGAGCAGTTCTTC; CDR3 protein: CASRAGGENEQFF
D gene: TRBD2; J gene: TRBJ2-1; V gene: TRBV11-3; clone size: many; CDR3 DNA: TGTGCCAGCAGCTTAGGCGGCGGGAGATTCGGCAATGAGCAGTTCTTC; CDR3 protein: CASSLGGGRFGNEQFF
D gene: TRBD1; J gene: TRBJ2-3; V gene: TRBV7-6; clone size: many; CDR3 DNA: TGTGCCAGCAGCTTATTCCGGGACAGGGCAACCACAGATACGCAGTATTTT; CDR3 protein: CASSLFRDRATTDTQYF
D gene: TRBD2; J gene: TRBJ2-5; V gene: TRBV2; clone size: -; CDR3 DNA: TGTGCCAGCAGTGTCCTGGGACTAGCGGGAGAGACCCAGTACTTC; CDR3 protein: CASSVLGLAGETQYF
D gene: TRBD1; J gene: TRBJ1-2; V gene: TRBV4-1; clone size: many; CDR3 DNA: TGCGCCAGCAGCCAAGGTGGACAGGGGGCCCACTATGGCTACACCTTC; CDR3 protein: CASSQGGQGAHYGYTF
D gene: -; J gene: TRBJ2-5; V gene: TRBV19; clone size: few; CDR3 DNA: TGTGCCAGTAGTATTGGACAGACCTACCAAGAGACCCAGTACTTC; CDR3 protein: CASSIGQTYQETQYF
D gene: TRBD1; J gene: TRBJ2-4; V gene: TRBV28; clone size: few; CDR3 DNA: TGTGCCAGCAGCAGGACAGGTGCCGAGAGACCAAACATTCAGTACTTC; CDR3 protein: CASSRTGAERPNIQYF
D gene: TRBD2; J gene: TRBJ2-1; V gene: TRBV15; clone size: many; CDR3 DNA: TGTGCCACCAGCAGAGGGAGCGGGAGGGAGTTCAATGAGCAGTTCTTC; CDR3 protein: CATSRGSGREFNEQFF
D gene: -; J gene: TRBJ1-2; V gene: TRBV7-9; clone size: few; CDR3 DNA: TGTGCCAGCAGCTCCCCAAGCCCCTATGGCTACACCTTC; CDR3 protein: CASSSPSPYGYTF
D gene: TRBD2; J gene: TRBJ2-1; V gene: TRBV19; clone size: many; CDR3 DNA: TGTGCCAGTAGTCGAAGTAGCGGGAGCGGTTGGAATGAGCAGTTCTTC; CDR3 protein: CASSRSSGSGWNEQFF
D gene: -; J gene: TRBJ1-2; V gene: TRBV30; clone size: -; CDR3 DNA: TGTGCCGACGGGATTCGTGACTATGGCTACACCTTC; CDR3 protein: CADGIRDYGYTF
D gene: -; J gene: TRBJ2-3; V gene: TRBV19; clone size: many; CDR3 DNA: TGTGCCAGTAGTCGCCAGCCCCAGAGCACAGATACGCAGTATTTT; CDR3 protein: CASSRQPQSTDTQYF
D gene: -; J gene: TRBJ2-1; V gene: TRBV4-1; clone size: many; CDR3 DNA: TGCGCCAGCAGCCAAGGAGCCCTGCGGACTATGATAGCTCACAATGAGCAGTTCTTC; CDR3 protein: CASSQGALRTMIAHNEQFF
D gene: -; J gene: TRBJ2-4; V gene: TRBV27; clone size: many; CDR3 DNA: TGTGCCAGCAGTCCGGACAGCCGTAGATCCTTAGCCAAAAACATTCAGTACTTC; CDR3 protein: CASSPDSRRSLAKNIQYF
D gene: TRBD1; J gene: TRBJ1-6; V gene: TRBV7-9; clone size: many; CDR3 DNA: TGTGCCAGCAGCCCCGACAGGGGCCCACCCCTCCACTTT; CDR3 protein: CASSPDRGPPLHF
D gene: -; J gene: TRBJ1-2; V gene: TRBV7-6; clone size: many; CDR3 DNA: TGTGCCAGCAGCTTAGATGGTAGACGTTATGGCTACACCTTC; CDR3 protein: CASSLDGRRYGYTF
D gene: -; J gene: TRBJ2-6; V gene: TRBV24-1; clone size: many; CDR3 DNA: TGTGCCACCAGTGAGCGGGACAGTTCTGGGGCCAACGTCCTGACTTTC; CDR3 protein: CATSERDSSGANVLTF
D gene: -; J gene: TRBJ1-2; V gene: TRBV11-2; clone size: -; CDR3 DNA: TGTGCCAGCAGCCGCCGGAGGACAGACACCACTAACTATGGCTGCACCTTC; CDR3 protein: CASSRRRTDTTNYGCTF
D gene: TRBD1; J gene: TRBJ2-1; V gene: TRBV27; clone size: many; CDR3 DNA: TGTGCCAGCAGGATCACCGGGACAGGGAGTGGTCGGCAGTTCTTC; CDR3 protein: CASRITGTGSGRQFF
D gene: -; J gene: TRBJ2-5; V gene: TRBV7-2; clone size: -; CDR3 DNA: TGTGCCAGCAGCTTCACAGGCCAAGAGACCCAGTACTTC; CDR3 protein: CASSFTGQETQYF
D gene: -; J gene: TRBJ1-2; V gene: TRBV5-5; clone size: many; CDR3 DNA: TGTGCCAGCAGCTTGGCCCACGGAGCTAACTATGGCTACACCTTC; CDR3 protein: CASSLAHGANYGYTF
D gene: -; J gene: TRBJ1-1; V gene: TRBV15; clone size: many; CDR3 DNA: TGTGCCACCAGCAGAGATGGTACAGGTAGTGAAGCTTTCTTT; CDR3 protein: CATSRDGTGSEAFF